Listed below are T cell receptor beta chains from one sample, sequenced in a study of CD8 T cells in Susac syndrome. Using its own MiXCR run on the immunoSEQ multiplex PCR reads, TCRdb lists one record per CDR3 protein. The sample lists about 180,000 distinct CDR3 sequences; around 95% were seen once. The sequenced sample consisted of CD4+ T cells from PBMCs. The receptors shown here come from a human donor with multiple sclerosis. CDR3s include the opening cysteine and the closing phenylalanine or tryptophan. Fields, in order: clone size, J gene, D gene, V gene, CDR3 length, CDR3 DNA, CDR3 protein. A D gene is named only where the DNA matches it firmly. A clone size is listed for some rows: how often the clone was seen (once, few, many), or a class if it is expanded.

clone_size: .
j_call: TRBJ1-2
d_call: TRBD1
v_call: TRBV20-1
cdr3_length: 12
cdr3_nt: TGCAGTGCTCGGGACAGGGGGGAGGGCTACACCTTC
cdr3_aa: CSARDRGEGYTF

clone_size: .
j_call: TRBJ2-5
d_call: .
v_call: TRBV29-1
cdr3_length: 15
cdr3_nt: TGCAGCGTTGAACTTCCGGGGCTCATCGGGAAGACCCAGTACTTC
cdr3_aa: CSVELPGLIGKTQYF

clone_size: .
j_call: TRBJ2-5
d_call: .
v_call: TRBV3-1
cdr3_length: 14
cdr3_nt: TGTGCCAGCAGCCAAGAAGGGCGGTCGGAGACCCAGTACTTC
cdr3_aa: CASSQEGRSETQYF

clone_size: .
j_call: TRBJ1-3
d_call: .
v_call: TRBV4-2
cdr3_length: 17
cdr3_nt: TGTGCCAGCAGCCAGGAGAGATTGGGAGCCTCTGGAAACACCATATATTTT
cdr3_aa: CASSQERLGASGNTIYF

clone_size: .
j_call: TRBJ2-2
d_call: .
v_call: TRBV7-7
cdr3_length: 13
cdr3_nt: TGTGCCTCGGGGCGTTGGGACACCGGGGAGCTGTTTTTT
cdr3_aa: CASGRWDTGELFF

clone_size: .
j_call: TRBJ2-1
d_call: TRBD2
v_call: TRBV7-7
cdr3_length: 12
cdr3_nt: TGTGCTAGCAGCTTAGCGGGGGGTGAGCAGTTCTTC
cdr3_aa: CASSLAGGEQFF

clone_size: once
j_call: TRBJ2-7
d_call: .
v_call: TRBV7-2
cdr3_length: 13
cdr3_nt: TGTGCCAGCAGCACCTCGTCCCTAGTTGCGCAGTACTTC
cdr3_aa: CASSTSSLVAQYF

clone_size: few
j_call: TRBJ2-5
d_call: .
v_call: TRBV2
cdr3_length: 11
cdr3_nt: TGTGCCAGCAGTGTCGCCGAGACCCAGTACTTC
cdr3_aa: CASSVAETQYF

clone_size: once
j_call: TRBJ1-2
d_call: .
v_call: TRBV30
cdr3_length: 15
cdr3_nt: TGTGCCTCGATCACTGGCGGGCGGCCAGGGAGAGGCTACACCTTC
cdr3_aa: CASITGGRPGRGYTF

clone_size: .
j_call: TRBJ2-7
d_call: TRBD2
v_call: TRBV5-1
cdr3_length: 15
cdr3_nt: TGCGCCAGCAGCGCAGGACTAGCGGACGACTACGAGCAGTACTTC
cdr3_aa: CASSAGLADDYEQYF

clone_size: once
j_call: TRBJ2-3
d_call: TRBD2
v_call: TRBV2
cdr3_length: 17
cdr3_nt: TGTGCCAGCAGTGAAGAGATGACTAGCGGGGGGGCGGATACGCAGTATTTT
cdr3_aa: CASSEEMTSGGADTQYF

clone_size: .
j_call: TRBJ2-4
d_call: .
v_call: TRBV20-1
cdr3_length: 11
cdr3_nt: TGCAGTGCCCTCATGGGGAGCATTCAGTACTTC
cdr3_aa: CSALMGSIQYF

clone_size: .
j_call: TRBJ2-1
d_call: TRBD2
v_call: TRBV20-1
cdr3_length: 16
cdr3_nt: TGCAGTGCTACCTCACCCTCTAGCGGGGTTGGAGGGGAGCAGTTCTTC
cdr3_aa: CSATSPSSGVGGEQFF

clone_size: few
j_call: TRBJ1-2
d_call: .
v_call: TRBV5-1
cdr3_length: 14
cdr3_nt: TGCGCCAGCAGCTTGGCCGGGACAAACTATGGCTACACCTTC
cdr3_aa: CASSLAGTNYGYTF

clone_size: .
j_call: TRBJ1-6
d_call: .
v_call: TRBV6-2/TRBV6-3
cdr3_length: 14
cdr3_nt: TGTGCCAGCAGTTACGAGGGTAATGGTTCACCCCTCCACTTT
cdr3_aa: CASSYEGNGSPLHF

clone_size: once
j_call: TRBJ2-3
d_call: TRBD2
v_call: TRBV29-1
cdr3_length: 14
cdr3_nt: TGCAGCGTTCTACCGGTCGGGAGGCCAGATACGCAGTATTTT
cdr3_aa: CSVLPVGRPDTQYF

clone_size: once
j_call: TRBJ2-7
d_call: TRBD1
v_call: TRBV9
cdr3_length: 14
cdr3_nt: TGTGCCAGCGGCCCGGGACAGGGGTCCTACGAGCAGTACTTC
cdr3_aa: CASGPGQGSYEQYF

clone_size: .
j_call: TRBJ2-7
d_call: .
v_call: TRBV12-3/TRBV12-4
cdr3_length: 13
cdr3_nt: TGTGCCAGCAGTTTGGGCGGATACTACGAGCAGTACTTC
cdr3_aa: CASSLGGYYEQYF

clone_size: .
j_call: TRBJ1-3
d_call: TRBD1
v_call: TRBV30
cdr3_length: 13
cdr3_nt: TGTGCCTGGAGTGAAGCTCGTTTACAGGGGAAGGCGTTT
cdr3_aa: CAWSEARLQGKAF

clone_size: .
j_call: TRBJ1-6
d_call: .
v_call: TRBV27
cdr3_length: 14
cdr3_nt: TGTGCCAGCAGTTTATGGGGTACGAATTCACCCCTCCACTTT
cdr3_aa: CASSLWGTNSPLHF

clone_size: .
j_call: TRBJ2-7
d_call: .
v_call: TRBV11-3
cdr3_length: 13
cdr3_nt: TGTGCCAGCAAGGGAGGGGGCCCATACGAGCAGTACTTC
cdr3_aa: CASKGGGPYEQYF

clone_size: .
j_call: TRBJ2-4
d_call: .
v_call: TRBV30
cdr3_length: 11
cdr3_nt: TGTGCGCTGGGTTTCCTCGGAGTTCAGTACTTC
cdr3_aa: CALGFLGVQYF

clone_size: .
j_call: TRBJ1-5
d_call: TRBD1
v_call: TRBV29-1
cdr3_length: 16
cdr3_nt: TGCAGCGTTGCAAGTCCCGGGACAGGAGGTAATCAGCCCCAGCATTTT
cdr3_aa: CSVASPGTGGNQPQHF

clone_size: .
j_call: TRBJ2-7
d_call: .
v_call: TRBV5-1
cdr3_length: 15
cdr3_nt: TGCGCCAGCAGCAACCCCCCCCGGGGACTTTACGAGCAGTACTTC
cdr3_aa: CASSNPPRGLYEQYF

clone_size: once
j_call: TRBJ1-2
d_call: TRBD1
v_call: TRBV29-1
cdr3_length: 12
cdr3_nt: TGCAGCGTCCCGGGACAGATATATGGCTACACCTTC
cdr3_aa: CSVPGQIYGYTF

clone_size: .
j_call: TRBJ1-1
d_call: .
v_call: TRBV13
cdr3_length: 15
cdr3_nt: TGTGCCAGCAGGATAGCACGGGGTTACGACACTGAAGCTTTCTTT
cdr3_aa: CASRIARGYDTEAFF

clone_size: .
j_call: TRBJ1-5
d_call: .
v_call: TRBV6-6
cdr3_length: 13
cdr3_nt: TGTGCCAGTGGGGGTATGGCCAATCAGCCCCAGCATTTT
cdr3_aa: CASGGMANQPQHF

clone_size: .
j_call: TRBJ1-6
d_call: .
v_call: TRBV7-6
cdr3_length: 14
cdr3_nt: TGTGCCAGCAGCTTAGGGTTGTCGAATTCACCCCTCCACTTT
cdr3_aa: CASSLGLSNSPLHF

clone_size: .
j_call: TRBJ2-3
d_call: TRBD2
v_call: TRBV30
cdr3_length: 15
cdr3_nt: TGTGCCTGGGGGACTAGCGGCACAAAACGGGATACGCAGTATTTT
cdr3_aa: CAWGTSGTKRDTQYF

clone_size: .
j_call: TRBJ2-3
d_call: TRBD2
v_call: TRBV30
cdr3_length: 13
cdr3_nt: TGTGCCTGGACCGCGGGGGGCCCCTCCGTGCAGTATTTT
cdr3_aa: CAWTAGGPSVQYF

clone_size: .
j_call: TRBJ1-1
d_call: TRBD1
v_call: TRBV19
cdr3_length: 14
cdr3_nt: TGTGCCAGTAACAACCGGGACAGGAACACTGAAGCTTTCTTT
cdr3_aa: CASNNRDRNTEAFF

clone_size: .
j_call: TRBJ2-3
d_call: .
v_call: TRBV29-1
cdr3_length: 11
cdr3_nt: TGCAGCGTTGAACACACAGATACGCAGTATTTT
cdr3_aa: CSVEHTDTQYF

clone_size: .
j_call: TRBJ2-3
d_call: TRBD2
v_call: TRBV12-3/TRBV12-4
cdr3_length: 15
cdr3_nt: TGTGCCAGCACCCTTAGCGGGGGGCCCACAGATACGCAGTATTTT
cdr3_aa: CASTLSGGPTDTQYF

clone_size: .
j_call: TRBJ1-5
d_call: .
v_call: TRBV6-9
cdr3_length: 12
cdr3_nt: TGTGCCAGCAAAGGGATTCGACGGCCCCAGCATTTT
cdr3_aa: CASKGIRRPQHF

clone_size: .
j_call: TRBJ2-1
d_call: .
v_call: TRBV5-1
cdr3_length: 14
cdr3_nt: TGCGCCAGCAGCTTGTTCGAGAATGGGGCTCGGCAGTTCTTC
cdr3_aa: CASSLFENGARQFF

clone_size: .
j_call: TRBJ2-2
d_call: .
v_call: TRBV24-1
cdr3_length: 12
cdr3_nt: TGTGCCACCAGTGACCTTGTCGGGGAGCTGTTTTTT
cdr3_aa: CATSDLVGELFF

clone_size: .
j_call: TRBJ2-1
d_call: TRBD2
v_call: TRBV7-8
cdr3_length: 15
cdr3_nt: TGTGCCAGCAGCCTCGGACTAGCGGCCTACAATGAGCAGTTCTTC
cdr3_aa: CASSLGLAAYNEQFF

clone_size: .
j_call: TRBJ1-2
d_call: .
v_call: TRBV4-3
cdr3_length: 14
cdr3_nt: TGCGCCAGCAGCCAAGATTTACTGAACTATGGCTACACCTTC
cdr3_aa: CASSQDLLNYGYTF

clone_size: .
j_call: TRBJ2-7
d_call: .
v_call: TRBV6-5
cdr3_length: 11
cdr3_nt: TGTGCCAGCAGCCACCATTACGAGCAGTACTTC
cdr3_aa: CASSHHYEQYF

clone_size: .
j_call: TRBJ2-1
d_call: TRBD1
v_call: TRBV5-6
cdr3_length: 16
cdr3_nt: TGTGCCAGCTCCCGACTTCTTCGACAGGGAAGGGATGAGCAGTTCTTC
cdr3_aa: CASSRLLRQGRDEQFF

clone_size: .
j_call: TRBJ2-1
d_call: TRBD2
v_call: TRBV11-2
cdr3_length: 14
cdr3_nt: TGTGCCAGCAGCTTATGGACTAGCGGGAATGAGCAGTTCTTC
cdr3_aa: CASSLWTSGNEQFF

clone_size: .
j_call: TRBJ1-6
d_call: .
v_call: TRBV7-9
cdr3_length: 14
cdr3_nt: TGTGCCAGCGTGCCTTCTTCAAGCAATTCACCCCTCCACTTT
cdr3_aa: CASVPSSSNSPLHF

clone_size: .
j_call: TRBJ1-1
d_call: .
v_call: TRBV3-1
cdr3_length: 15
cdr3_nt: TGTGCCAGCAGCCAAGGGAAGGGTTCGGTCTCTGAAGCTTTCTTT
cdr3_aa: CASSQGKGSVSEAFF

clone_size: .
j_call: TRBJ1-6
d_call: .
v_call: TRBV20-1
cdr3_length: 11
cdr3_nt: TGCAGTATTATCGGCAATTCACCCCTCCACTTT
cdr3_aa: CSIIGNSPLHF

clone_size: .
j_call: TRBJ1-5
d_call: .
v_call: TRBV7-2
cdr3_length: 15
cdr3_nt: TGTGCCAGCAGCCAAGGGACGCGGGAGAATCAGCCCCAGCATTTT
cdr3_aa: CASSQGTRENQPQHF

clone_size: .
j_call: TRBJ2-5
d_call: TRBD2
v_call: TRBV2
cdr3_length: 13
cdr3_nt: TGTGCCAGCAGTGACTCGGGGGGAAAGACCCAGTACTTC
cdr3_aa: CASSDSGGKTQYF

clone_size: once
j_call: TRBJ2-4
d_call: .
v_call: TRBV6-5
cdr3_length: 15
cdr3_nt: TGTGCCAGCAGTTCTAGGGGCCCAGCCAAAAACATTCAGTACTTC
cdr3_aa: CASSSRGPAKNIQYF

clone_size: .
j_call: TRBJ2-4
d_call: .
v_call: TRBV20-1
cdr3_length: 15
cdr3_nt: TGCAGTGCTAGTTGGCCGAACCTAGCCAAAAACATTCAGTACTTC
cdr3_aa: CSASWPNLAKNIQYF

clone_size: .
j_call: TRBJ2-7
d_call: .
v_call: TRBV7-9
cdr3_length: 14
cdr3_nt: TGTGCCAGCAGCTTAGACAATGCGTGGGGCGAGCAGTACTTC
cdr3_aa: CASSLDNAWGEQYF

clone_size: .
j_call: TRBJ2-7
d_call: .
v_call: TRBV30
cdr3_length: 14
cdr3_nt: TGTGCCTGGAGAGGGGTCAGAACGCAATACGAGCAGTACTTC
cdr3_aa: CAWRGVRTQYEQYF

clone_size: once
j_call: TRBJ2-7
d_call: .
v_call: TRBV10-3
cdr3_length: 14
cdr3_nt: TGTGCCATCAGTGAGCCACAGGGAGTCTACGAGCAGTACTTC
cdr3_aa: CAISEPQGVYEQYF

clone_size: .
j_call: TRBJ2-1
d_call: TRBD1
v_call: TRBV29-1
cdr3_length: 16
cdr3_nt: TGCAGCGTTGAAGCTGAGAGGAGGGGACAGGGCAATGAGCAGTTCTTC
cdr3_aa: CSVEAERRGQGNEQFF